This section outlines one T cell receptor beta chain sequence together with its context. This entry comes from a study of blood T cell repertoires in COVID-19. At the level of the study: Researchers got acute and convalescent COVID-19 samples from the United States, Italy and Spain. T cells, B-cell-depleted T cells, or PBMCs provided the cDNA or gDNA that served as material.

As processed by the authors: Amplified reference gene primers provided the basis for estimating nucleated cell counts. Generated by immunoSEQ multiplex PCR, the TCRdb table keeps only in-frame clones and is missing some. V and J calls plus clone size are reproduced from that table; the DNA served to infer D and trimming. The sample records about 50,000 clones, about 89% being singletons. There are 12 residues in the CDR3. The ends were cut back, 5 bases at V and 7 bases at J, with 12 bases in the middle. Sequences were obtained from peripheral blood. The V gene is TRBV12-3 or TRBV12-4, the J gene TRBJ2-7; the D is unclear. The clonotype originates from a human donor in a cohort sampled during active COVID-19. CDR3 nucleotide sequence: TGTGCCAGCAGTCTCGTATTACTAGAGCAGTACTTC. This translates into CASSLVLLEQYF.